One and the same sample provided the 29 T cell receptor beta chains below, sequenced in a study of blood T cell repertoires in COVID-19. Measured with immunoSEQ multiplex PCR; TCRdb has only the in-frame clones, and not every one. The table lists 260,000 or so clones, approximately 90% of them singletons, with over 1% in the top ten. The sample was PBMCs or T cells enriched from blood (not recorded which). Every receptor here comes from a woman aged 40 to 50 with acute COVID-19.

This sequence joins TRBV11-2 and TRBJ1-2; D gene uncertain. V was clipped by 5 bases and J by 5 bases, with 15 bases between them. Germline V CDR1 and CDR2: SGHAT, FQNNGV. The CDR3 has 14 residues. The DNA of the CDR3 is TGTGCCAGCAGCGCTACAGACGTTGGGTATGGCTACACCTTC. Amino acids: CASSATDVGYGYTF.

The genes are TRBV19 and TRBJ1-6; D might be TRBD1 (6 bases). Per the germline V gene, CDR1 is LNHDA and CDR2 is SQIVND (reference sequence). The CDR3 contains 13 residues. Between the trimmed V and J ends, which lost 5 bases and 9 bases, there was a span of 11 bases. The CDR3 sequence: CASSFGGRSPLHF. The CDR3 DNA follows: TGTGCCAGTAGTTTCGGGGGGCGTTCACCCCTCCACTTT.

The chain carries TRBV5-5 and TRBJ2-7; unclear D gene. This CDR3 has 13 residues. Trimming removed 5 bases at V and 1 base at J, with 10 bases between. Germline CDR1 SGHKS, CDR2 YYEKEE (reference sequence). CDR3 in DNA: TGTGCCAGCAGTTTAGACACGTCCTACGAGCAGTACGTC. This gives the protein CASSLDTSYEQYV.

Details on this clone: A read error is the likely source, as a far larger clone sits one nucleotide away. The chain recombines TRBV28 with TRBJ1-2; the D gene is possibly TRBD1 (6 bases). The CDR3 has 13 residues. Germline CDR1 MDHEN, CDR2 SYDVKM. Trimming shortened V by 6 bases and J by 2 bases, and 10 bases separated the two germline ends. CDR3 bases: TGTGCCAGCAGCTTAGACAGGAACTATGGCTACACCTTC. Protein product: CASSLDRNYGYTF.

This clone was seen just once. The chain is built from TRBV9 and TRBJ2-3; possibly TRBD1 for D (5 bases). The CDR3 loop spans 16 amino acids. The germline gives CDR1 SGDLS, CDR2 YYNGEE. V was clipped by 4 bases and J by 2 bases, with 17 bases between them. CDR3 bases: TGTGCCAGCAGCCATCCTCTCAGGGCGGTCACAGATACGCAGTATTTT. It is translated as CASSHPLRAVTDTQYF. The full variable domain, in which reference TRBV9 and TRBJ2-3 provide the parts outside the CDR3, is DSGVTQTPKHLITATGQRVTLRCSPRSGDLSVYWYQQSLDQGLQFLIQYYNGEERAKGNILERFSAQQFPDLHSELNLSSLELGDSALYFCASSHPLRAVTDTQYFGPGTRLTVL.

The CDR3 region is CASSDGLAGQTQYF. CDR3 in DNA: TGTGCCAGCAGTGATGGTCTAGCGGGGCAGACCCAGTACTTC. The chain employs TRBV2 and TRBJ2-5; 9 bases agree with TRBD2. Looked up from germline, CDR1 is SNHLY and CDR2 is FYNNEI. Trimming cost V 3 bases and J 6 bases; bases outside gene matches: 5. There are 14 residues in the CDR3.

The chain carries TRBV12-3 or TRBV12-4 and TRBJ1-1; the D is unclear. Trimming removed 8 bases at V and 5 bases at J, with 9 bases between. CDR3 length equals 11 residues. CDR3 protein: CASPSGTEAFF. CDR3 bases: TGTGCCAGCCCCTCGGGGACTGAAGCTTTCTTT.

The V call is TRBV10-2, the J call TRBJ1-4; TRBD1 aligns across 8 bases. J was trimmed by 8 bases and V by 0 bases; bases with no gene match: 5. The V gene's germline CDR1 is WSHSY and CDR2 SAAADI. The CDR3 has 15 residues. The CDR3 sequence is CASSESNRGTEKLFF. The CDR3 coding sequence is TGCGCCAGCAGTGAGTCGAACAGGGGGACGGAAAAACTGTTTTTT.

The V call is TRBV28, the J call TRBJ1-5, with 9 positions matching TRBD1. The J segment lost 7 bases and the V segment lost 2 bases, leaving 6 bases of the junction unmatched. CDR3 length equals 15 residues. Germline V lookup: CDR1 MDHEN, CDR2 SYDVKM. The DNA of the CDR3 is TGTGCCAGCAGTTTAGGTGGGACAGGGCGGCAGCCCCAGCATTTT. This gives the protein CASSLGGTGRQPQHF.

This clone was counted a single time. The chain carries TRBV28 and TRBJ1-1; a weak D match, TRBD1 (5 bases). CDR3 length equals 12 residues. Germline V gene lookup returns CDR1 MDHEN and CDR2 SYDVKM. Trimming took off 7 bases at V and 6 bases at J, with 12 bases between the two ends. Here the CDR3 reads CASIRARAEAFF. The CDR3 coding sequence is TGTGCCAGCATCAGGGCCCGCGCTGAAGCTTTCTTT.

The DNA for the CDR3 is TGTGCCAGCAGTTTAGGGGGACAGGGAACAGATACGCAGTATTTT. It translates to CASSLGGQGTDTQYF. The rearrangement joins TRBV27 to TRBJ2-3; 9 bases map to TRBD1. This CDR3 has 15 amino acids. Losses at the gene ends were 2 bases for V and 3 bases for J; bases not matched to a gene: 3. Germline V gene sequence: CDR1 MNHEY, CDR2 SMNVEV (reference sequence).

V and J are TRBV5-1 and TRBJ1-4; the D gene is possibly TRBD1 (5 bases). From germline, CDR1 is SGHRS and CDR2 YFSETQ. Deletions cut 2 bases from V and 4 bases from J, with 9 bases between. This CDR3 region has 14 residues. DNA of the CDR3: TGCGCCAGCAGCTTCCAGGGTAGTAATGAAAAACTGTTTTTT. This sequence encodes CASSFQGSNEKLFF.

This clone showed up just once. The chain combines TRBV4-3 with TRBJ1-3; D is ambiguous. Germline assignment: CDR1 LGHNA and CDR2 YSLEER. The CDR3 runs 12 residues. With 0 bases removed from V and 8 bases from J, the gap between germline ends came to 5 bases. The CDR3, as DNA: TGCGCCAGCAGCCAAGATCCGTACACCATATATTTT. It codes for CASSQDPYTIYF.

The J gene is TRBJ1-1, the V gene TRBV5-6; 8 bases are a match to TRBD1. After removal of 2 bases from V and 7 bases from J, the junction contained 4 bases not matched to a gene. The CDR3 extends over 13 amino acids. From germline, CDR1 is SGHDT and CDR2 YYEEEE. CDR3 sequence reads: CASSFRDRIEAFF. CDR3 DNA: TGTGCCAGCAGCTTCCGGGACAGGATTGAAGCTTTCTTT.

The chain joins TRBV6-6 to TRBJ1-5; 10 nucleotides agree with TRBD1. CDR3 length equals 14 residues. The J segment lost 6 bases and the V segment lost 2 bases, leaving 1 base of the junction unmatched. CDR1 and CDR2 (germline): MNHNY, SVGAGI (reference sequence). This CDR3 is CASSYRTGGQPQHF. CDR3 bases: TGTGCCAGCAGTTACAGGACAGGGGGTCAGCCCCAGCATTTT.

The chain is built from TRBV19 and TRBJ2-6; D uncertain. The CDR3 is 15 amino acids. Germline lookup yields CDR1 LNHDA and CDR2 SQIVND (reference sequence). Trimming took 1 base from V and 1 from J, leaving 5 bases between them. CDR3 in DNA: TGTGCCAGTAGTATAGGTCTATCTGGGGCCAACGTCCTGACTTTC. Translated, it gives CASSIGLSGANVLTF.

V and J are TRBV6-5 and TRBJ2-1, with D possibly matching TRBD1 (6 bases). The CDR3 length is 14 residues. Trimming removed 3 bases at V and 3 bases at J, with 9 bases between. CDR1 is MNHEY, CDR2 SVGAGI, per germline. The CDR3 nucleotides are TGTGCCAGCAGTTATGGGGACAACTACAATGAGCAGTTCTTC. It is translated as CASSYGDNYNEQFF.

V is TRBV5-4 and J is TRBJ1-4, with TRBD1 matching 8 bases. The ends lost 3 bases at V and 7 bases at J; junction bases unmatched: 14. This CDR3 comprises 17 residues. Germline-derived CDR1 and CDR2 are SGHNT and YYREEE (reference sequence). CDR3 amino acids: CASSSKTNRGVGEKLFF. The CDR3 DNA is TGTGCCAGCAGCTCAAAAACTAACAGGGGGGTCGGTGAAAAACTGTTTTTT.

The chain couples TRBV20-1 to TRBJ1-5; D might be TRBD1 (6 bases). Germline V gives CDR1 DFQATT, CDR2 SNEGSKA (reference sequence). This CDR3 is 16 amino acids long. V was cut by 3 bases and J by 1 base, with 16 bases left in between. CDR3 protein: CSASWQGKRSNQPQHF. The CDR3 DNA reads TGCAGTGCTAGTTGGCAGGGGAAGAGGAGCAATCAGCCCCAGCATTTT.

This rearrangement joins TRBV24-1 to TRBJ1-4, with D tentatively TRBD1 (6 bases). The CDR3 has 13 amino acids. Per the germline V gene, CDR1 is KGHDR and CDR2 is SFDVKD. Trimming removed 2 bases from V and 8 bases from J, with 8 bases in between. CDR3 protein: CATSDYTGEKLFF. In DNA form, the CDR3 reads TGTGCCACCAGTGATTACACAGGGGAAAAACTGTTTTTT.

DNA of the CDR3: TGTGCCAGCAGCTTAAGGGACAGCGGAAATGAAAAACTGTTTTTT. Protein sequence: CASSLRDSGNEKLFF. The chain has TRBV7-2 and TRBJ1-4; 7 bases match TRBD1. Unmatched junction bases numbered 5, after V lost 2 bases and J lost 5 bases. Germline CDR1 is SGHTA and CDR2 is FQGNSA. The CDR3 spans 15 residues.

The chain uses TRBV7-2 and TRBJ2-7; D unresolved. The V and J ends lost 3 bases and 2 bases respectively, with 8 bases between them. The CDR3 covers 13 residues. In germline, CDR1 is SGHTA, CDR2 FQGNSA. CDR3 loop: CASSLSYAYEQYV. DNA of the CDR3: TGTGCCAGCAGCTTGTCCTACGCCTACGAGCAGTACGTC.

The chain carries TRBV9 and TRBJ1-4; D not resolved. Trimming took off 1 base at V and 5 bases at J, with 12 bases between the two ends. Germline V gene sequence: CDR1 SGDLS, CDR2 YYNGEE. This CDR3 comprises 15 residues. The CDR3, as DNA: TGTGCCAGCAGCGTATCCTGGGGAGCAAATGAAAAACTGTTTTTT. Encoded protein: CASSVSWGANEKLFF. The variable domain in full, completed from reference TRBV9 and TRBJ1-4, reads DSGVTQTPKHLITATGQRVTLRCSPRSGDLSVYWYQQSLDQGLQFLIQYYNGEERAKGNILERFSAQQFPDLHSELNLSSLELGDSALYFCASSVSWGANEKLFFGSGTQLSVL.

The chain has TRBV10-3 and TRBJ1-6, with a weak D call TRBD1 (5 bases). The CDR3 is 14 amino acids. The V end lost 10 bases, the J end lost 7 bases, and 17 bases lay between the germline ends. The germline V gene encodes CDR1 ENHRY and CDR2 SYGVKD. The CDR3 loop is CASTPRDLNSPLHF. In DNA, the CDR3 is TGTGCCAGCACCCCCCGGGACTTAAATTCACCCCTCCACTTT.

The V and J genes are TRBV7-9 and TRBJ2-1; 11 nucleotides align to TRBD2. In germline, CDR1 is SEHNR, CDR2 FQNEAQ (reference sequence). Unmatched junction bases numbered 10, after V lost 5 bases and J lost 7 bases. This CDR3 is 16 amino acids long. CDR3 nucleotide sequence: TGTGCCAGCAGCCCGATTAGCGGGAGGGCCGGGAATGAGCAGTTCTTC. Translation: CASSPISGRAGNEQFF.

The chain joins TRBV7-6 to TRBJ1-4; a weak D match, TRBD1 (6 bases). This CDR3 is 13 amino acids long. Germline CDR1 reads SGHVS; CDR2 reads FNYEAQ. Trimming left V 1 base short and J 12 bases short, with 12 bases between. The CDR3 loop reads CASSLGRGAELFF. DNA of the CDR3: TGTGCCAGCAGCTTAGGTCGGGGGGCGGAACTGTTTTTT. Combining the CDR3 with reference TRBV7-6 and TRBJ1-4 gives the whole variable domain GAGVSQSPRYKVTKRGQDVALRCDPISGHVSLYWYRQALGQGPEFLTYFNYEAQQDKSGLPNDRFSAERPEGSISTLTIQRTEQRDSAMYRCASSLGRGAELFFGSGTQLSVL.

The DNA of the CDR3 is TGTGCCAGCAGCCAACCTACAGGGGACACTGAAGCTTTCTTT. Translation gives CASSQPTGDTEAFF. V is TRBV3-1 (or the pseudogene TRBV3-2) and J is TRBJ1-1; TRBD1 aligns across 7 bases. CDR3 length: 14 amino acids. J was trimmed by 3 bases and V by 2 bases; bases with no gene match: 3. Germline CDR1 is LGHDT and CDR2 is YNNKEL (reference sequence).

As DNA, the CDR3 is TGTGCCAGCTCACGGACAGGGAAGATGAACACTGAAGCTTTCTTT. This gives the protein CASSRTGKMNTEAFF. The genes are TRBV18 and TRBJ1-1; 8 bases fit TRBD1. This CDR3 contains 15 residues. The ends lost 4 bases at V and 0 bases at J; junction bases unmatched: 4. Germline-derived CDR1 and CDR2 are KGHSH and LQKENI. Drawing the rest from reference TRBV18 and TRBJ1-1, the complete variable domain is NAGVMQNPRHLVRRRGQEARLRCSPMKGHSHVYWYRQLPEEGLKFMVYLQKENIIDESGMPKERFSAEFPKEGPSILRIQQVVRGDSAAYFCASSRTGKMNTEAFFGQGTRLTVV.

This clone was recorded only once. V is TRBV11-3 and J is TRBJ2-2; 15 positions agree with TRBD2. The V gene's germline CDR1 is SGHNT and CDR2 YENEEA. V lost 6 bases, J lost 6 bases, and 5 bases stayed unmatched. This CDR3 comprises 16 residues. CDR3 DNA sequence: TGTGCCAGCAGAAATCGGACTAGCGGGAGGGCCGGGGAGCTGTTTTTT. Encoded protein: CASRNRTSGRAGELFF.